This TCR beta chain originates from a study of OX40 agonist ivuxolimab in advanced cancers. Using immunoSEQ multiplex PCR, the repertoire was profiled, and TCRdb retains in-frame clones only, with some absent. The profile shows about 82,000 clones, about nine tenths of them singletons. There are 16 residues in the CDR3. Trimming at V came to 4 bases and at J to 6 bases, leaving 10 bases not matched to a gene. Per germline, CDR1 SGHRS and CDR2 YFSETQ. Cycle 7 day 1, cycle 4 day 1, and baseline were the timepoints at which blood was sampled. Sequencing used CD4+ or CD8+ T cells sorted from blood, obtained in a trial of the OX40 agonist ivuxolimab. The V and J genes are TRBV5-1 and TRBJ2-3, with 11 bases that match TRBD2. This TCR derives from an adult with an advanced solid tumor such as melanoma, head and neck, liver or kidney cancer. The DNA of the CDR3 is TGCGCCAGCAGCCCGGGACTAGCGGAGGCATCCGATACGCAGTATTTT. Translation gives CASSPGLAEASDTQYF.